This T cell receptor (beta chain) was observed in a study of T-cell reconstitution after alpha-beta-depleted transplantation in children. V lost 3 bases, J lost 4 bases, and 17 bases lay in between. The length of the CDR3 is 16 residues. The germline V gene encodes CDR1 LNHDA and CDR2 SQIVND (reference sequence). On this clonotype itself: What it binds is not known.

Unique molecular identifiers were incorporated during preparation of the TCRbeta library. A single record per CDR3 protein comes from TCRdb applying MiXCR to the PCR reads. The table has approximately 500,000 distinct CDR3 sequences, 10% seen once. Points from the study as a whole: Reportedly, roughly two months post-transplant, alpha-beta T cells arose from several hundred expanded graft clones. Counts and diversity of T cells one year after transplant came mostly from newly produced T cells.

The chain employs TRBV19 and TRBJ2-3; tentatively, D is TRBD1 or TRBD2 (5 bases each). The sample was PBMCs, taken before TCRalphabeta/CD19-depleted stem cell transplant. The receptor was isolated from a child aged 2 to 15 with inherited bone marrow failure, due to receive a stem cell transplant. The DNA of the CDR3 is TGTGCCAGTAGTATTGGGGGTGAGAGGGTCGCAGATACGCAGTATTTT. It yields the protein CASSIGGERVADTQYF.